Shown below are 5 T cell receptor beta chains from a single sample sequenced in a study of beta chain features in type 1 diabetes. The sequenced template was cDNA made from the entire isolated RNA. The table came from immunoSEQ multiplex PCR; TCRdb's copy has only in-frame clones and leaves some out. The sample consists of 400,000 to 600,000 clones, approximately 30% of them appearing once. The sequenced material came from naive CD4+ T cells from blood. These receptors were obtained from a man between 18 and 29 years old in good health.

CDR3 DNA: TGCAGCGTTGAAGATGGTCCCCGACGGGAGCAGTACTTC. It is translated as CSVEDGPRREQYF. The chain joins TRBV29-1 to TRBJ2-7; D is undetermined. This CDR3 contains 13 residues. Germline values: CDR1 SQVTM, CDR2 ANQGSEA. V was clipped by 0 bases and J by 7 bases, with 13 bases between them.

This clone came up a few times. The chain links TRBV9 to TRBJ2-2; a weak D match, TRBD2 (6 bases). This CDR3 is built from 16 residues. Germline V gene lookup returns CDR1 SGDLS and CDR2 YYNGEE. V was cut by 3 bases and J by 5 bases, with 17 bases left in between. CDR3 residues: CASSAQGLAGTGELFF. CDR3 DNA: TGTGCCAGCAGCGCCCAGGGACTCGCGGGGACCGGGGAGCTGTTTTTT.

The chain uses TRBV9 and TRBJ2-3; TRBD2 agrees at 8 bases. The germline V gene has CDR1 SGDLS and CDR2 YYNGEE. V gave up 3 bases and J gave up 2 bases; unmatched junction bases: 8. The length of the CDR3 is 16 residues. CDR3 nucleotide sequence: TGTGCCAGCAGCGCCCTAGCGGGCCACAACACAGATACGCAGTATTTT. As protein: CASSALAGHNTDTQYF.

In this sample, this clone turned up a few times. This sequence joins TRBV13 and TRBJ2-5; 7 bases map to TRBD2. V gave up 2 bases and J gave up 5 bases; unmatched junction bases: 11. This CDR3 is built from 16 residues. Germline V gives CDR1 PRHDT, CDR2 FYEKMQ (reference sequence). This CDR3 reads CASSLFAGAWGETQYF. CDR3 sequence (DNA): TGTGCCAGCAGCTTATTCGCGGGAGCATGGGGCGAGACCCAGTACTTC.

This chain connects TRBV7-2 to TRBJ1-3; the match to TRBD1 covers 9 bases. Trimming cost V 5 bases and J 4 bases; bases outside gene matches: 6. Germline-derived CDR1 and CDR2 are SGHTA and FQGNSA. The CDR3 loop spans 15 amino acids. The CDR3 region has the DNA TGTGCCAGCAGCCCGGACAGGGGAGGGGGAAACACCATATATTTT. Amino acid sequence: CASSPDRGGGNTIYF.